The sequence of this T cell receptor beta chain was determined in a study of shared clonotypes between healthy human individuals. General study findings and limits: How much donors shared clonotypes was expected to be affected by sequencing depth. Non-shared clonotypes showed lower generation probabilities than clonotypes common to all four donors. Clonotype sharing across four donors was observed for 4% to 5.5% of naive CD4 clonotypes. Among the subsets, naive ones generally showed larger estimated richness than memory ones.

TCRdb's copy holds only in-frame clones and misses some; the assay was immunoSEQ multiplex PCR. Of a few million clones listed, roughly 93% are singletons. Remarks on this clone: The antigen is unknown.

There are 18 residues in the CDR3. Unmatched junction bases numbered 18, after V lost 5 bases and J lost 4 bases. Germline loops: CDR1 SGHVS, CDR2 FNYEAQ. The genes are TRBV7-6 and TRBJ1-2; TRBD1 matches 8 bases. This sequence was found in a man aged 18 to 30 in good health. Some clones in this sample may be carry-over from other donors' samples. The source material was naive CD4+ T cells from PBMCs. Subset here: CD45RA+ positively selected. The CDR3 sequence: CASSATPRTGRVGYGYTF. The CDR3 DNA sequence: TGTGCCAGCAGCGCGACCCCCCGGACAGGGAGGGTTGGCTATGGCTACACCTTC.